A selection of T cell receptor beta chains follows, all from one sample in a study of PD-L1 blockade in urothelial cancer. The repertoire was sequenced with immunoSEQ multiplex PCR; TCRdb's copy has only in-frame clones and lacks some. The sample holds more than 35,000 clones, roughly four fifths seen once. Sample: PBMCs, taken around atezolizumab (anti-PD-L1) treatment. The receptors come from a man between 60 and 70 years old with urothelial cancer. Both conserved end residues are part of each CDR3. Fields, in order: V gene, D gene, clone size, J gene, CDR3 protein, CDR3 DNA. D genes are given only for firm matches. Clone size appears in some rows only: once, few, many, or a class for an expanded clone.

TRBV28	.	.	TRBJ1-1	CASLGGAQNLNTEAFF	TGTGCCAGCTTAGGCGGGGCACAAAACTTAAACACTGAAGCTTTCTTT
TRBV19	.	.	TRBJ1-3	CASSIRTGSSGNTIYF	TGTGCCAGTAGTATCCGTACAGGGTCCTCTGGAAACACCATATATTTT
TRBV30	.	.	TRBJ1-1	CAWSLRLNTEAFF	TGTGCCTGGAGTCTGAGACTTAACACTGAAGCTTTCTTT
TRBV5-1	.	.	TRBJ1-5	CASSPIEGVAFNQPQHF	TGCGCCAGCAGCCCGATTGAGGGGGTCGCCTTCAATCAGCCCCAGCATTTT
TRBV4-2	.	.	TRBJ2-7	CASSQASGGAQNEQYF	TGTGCCAGCAGCCAAGCCTCTGGGGGGGCGCAGAACGAGCAGTACTTC
TRBV28	TRBD1	once	TRBJ1-2	CASSAHRGNGYTF	TGTGCCAGCAGTGCCCACAGGGGAAATGGCTACACCTTC
TRBV29-1	.	.	TRBJ1-2	CSVEDRGGHGYTF	TGCAGCGTTGAAGATCGAGGAGGGCATGGCTACACCTTC
TRBV7-2	TRBD1	.	TRBJ2-7	CASSSRTGYEQYF	TGTGCCAGCAGCTCGCGGACAGGCTACGAGCAGTACTTC
TRBV29-1	TRBD2	.	TRBJ2-5	CSVLAPGLRETQYF	TGCAGCGTCCTTGCCCCGGGACTAAGGGAGACCCAGTACTTC
TRBV27	TRBD2	.	TRBJ2-3	CASSLTGGPADTQYF	TGTGCCAGCAGTTTAACGGGGGGGCCCGCAGATACGCAGTATTTT
TRBV2	.	.	TRBJ2-3	CASSDVFRTDTQYF	TGTGCCAGCAGTGACGTGTTTCGCACAGATACGCAGTATTTT
TRBV2	.	.	TRBJ2-1	CASSVELLRQFF	TGTGCCAGCAGTGTCGAGCTCTTGAGGCAGTTCTTC
TRBV27	.	.	TRBJ2-1	CASSLEGLRGDEQFF	TGTGCCAGCAGTCTAGAGGGACTCCGGGGTGATGAGCAGTTCTTC
TRBV18	TRBD1	few	TRBJ2-7	CASSPLSLTGTGGSYEQYF	TGTGCCAGCTCACCACTCTCCCTGACCGGGACAGGGGGATCCTACGAGCAGTACTTC
TRBV7-2	.	.	TRBJ2-7	CASSLSPGIDEQYF	TGTGCCAGCAGCTTATCGCCAGGGATCGACGAGCAGTACTTC
TRBV7-2	.	few	TRBJ2-5	CASSLAGGQETQYF	TGTGCCAGCAGCTTAGCGGGGGGACAAGAGACCCAGTACTTC
TRBV4-2	TRBD2	.	TRBJ2-2	CASTYSGTTGELFF	TGTGCCAGCACCTATAGCGGGACCACCGGGGAGCTGTTTTTT